A selection of T cell receptor beta chains follows, all from one sample in a study of sequential checkpoint blockade in melanoma. The repertoire was sequenced with immunoSEQ multiplex PCR; TCRdb's copy has only in-frame clones and lacks some. The top ten clones hold approximately 18% of a sample with 2,000 to 2,500 clones, more than 20% of them seen once. This material consisted of tumor tissue (inferred from file names), taken from a patient given nivolumab and ipilimumab in sequence. These receptors all stem from a human donor with melanoma. CDR3s include the opening cysteine and the closing phenylalanine or tryptophan. The D gene is left open where the match is weak. Some rows mark clone size as missing; the rest say once, few, many or name a class of expanded clone.

J | D | size | V | CDR3 | DNA
TRBJ2-1 | . | . | TRBV19 | CASSINSPNEQFF | TGTGCCAGTAGTATTAACAGCCCCAATGAGCAGTTCTTC
TRBJ1-1 | . | . | TRBV5-1 | CASSLRTDMNTEAFF | TGCGCCAGCAGCTTAAGGACAGATATGAACACTGAAGCTTTCTTT
TRBJ2-1 | TRBD1 | . | TRBV28 | CASSLWQGAGEQFF | TGTGCCAGCAGTTTATGGCAGGGGGCCGGGGAGCAGTTCTTC
TRBJ2-1 | . | many | TRBV11-3 | CASSLAGQAGYNEQFF | TGTGCCAGCAGCTTGGCGGGTCAAGCGGGTTACAATGAGCAGTTCTTC
TRBJ1-5 | . | once | TRBV30 | CAWQPGDLQPQHF | TGTGCCTGGCAACCAGGAGATCTTCAGCCCCAGCATTTT
TRBJ2-3 | . | . | TRBV19 | CASSIDQGALDTQYF | TGTGCCAGTAGTATTGACCAGGGCGCTCTAGATACGCAGTATTTT
TRBJ2-6 | . | few | TRBV28 | CASSSPGRAGANVLTF | TGTGCCAGCAGTTCCCCTGGTAGGGCTGGGGCCAACGTCCTGACTTTC
TRBJ1-4 | . | few | TRBV4-1 | CASSENYEKLFF | TGCGCCAGCAGCGAAAACTATGAAAAACTGTTTTTT
TRBJ1-1 | . | medium-sized | TRBV11-3 | CASSLGGEEMNTEAFF | TGTGCCAGCAGCCTGGGAGGTGAGGAAATGAACACTGAAGCTTTCTTT
TRBJ1-5 | TRBD1 | . | TRBV19 | CASSRDRAPSNQPQHF | TGTGCCAGTAGTCGCGACAGGGCCCCAAGCAATCAGCCCCAGCATTTT
TRBJ2-3 | TRBD1 | . | TRBV28 | CASSLGSLGQDTDTQYF | TGTGCCAGCAGTTTGGGTTCTCTTGGACAGGACACAGATACGCAGTATTTT
TRBJ1-5 | TRBD1 | . | TRBV5-1 | CASSLGDRPSGPQHF | TGCGCCAGCAGCTTGGGGGACAGACCTAGTGGGCCCCAGCATTTT
TRBJ1-1 | TRBD1 | few | TRBV30 | CATDRALTEAFF | TGTGCCACAGACAGGGCCCTAACTGAAGCTTTCTTT
TRBJ1-2 | . | few | TRBV30 | CAWGPLGERVYGYTF | TGTGCCTGGGGCCCCCTCGGTGAAAGAGTCTATGGCTACACCTTC
TRBJ1-4 | TRBD1 | few | TRBV28 | CASSLFGTGNDEKLFF | TGTGCCAGCAGTTTATTTGGGACAGGGAACGATGAAAAACTGTTTTTT
TRBJ2-1 | TRBD1 | . | TRBV28 | CASLQGGYEQFF | TGTGCCAGTCTTCAAGGGGGCTATGAGCAGTTCTTC
TRBJ1-6 | TRBD1 | medium-sized | TRBV28 | CASSLDRGVPLHF | TGTGCCAGCAGTTTGGACAGGGGGGTACCCCTCCACTTT
TRBJ1-2 | TRBD1 | few | TRBV11-3 | CASSLEGTGRGSYTF | TGTGCCAGCAGCTTAGAAGGGACAGGGAGGGGGAGCTACACCTTC
TRBJ1-4 | . | once | TRBV14 | CASSQMDGIRQPGEKLFF | TGTGCCAGCAGCCAAATGGACGGGATCAGACAGCCCGGAGAAAAACTGTTTTTT
TRBJ2-4 | . | . | TRBV28 | CASSLRQAKNIQYF | TGTGCCAGCAGTTTAAGACAAGCCAAAAACATTCAGTACTTC
TRBJ1-5 | . | few | TRBV6-1 | CASSEVRSNQPQHF | TGTGCCAGCAGTGAAGTTAGGAGCAATCAGCCCCAGCATTTT
TRBJ1-1 | TRBD1 | medium-sized | TRBV11-3 | CASSFGTGGAVAFF | TGTGCCAGCAGCTTCGGGACAGGGGGAGCAGTGGCTTTCTTT
TRBJ1-6 | . | . | TRBV28 | CASSPNSGHSPLHF | TGTGCCAGCAGCCCTAACTCGGGGCATTCACCCCTCCACTTT
TRBJ2-3 | TRBD1 | . | TRBV5-1 | CASSTGTGEMGTQYF | TGCGCCAGCAGTACCGGGACAGGGGAAATGGGTACGCAGTATTTT
TRBJ2-1 | . | few | TRBV19 | CASSKRASNNEQFF | TGTGCCAGTAGTAAGCGGGCGAGCAACAATGAGCAGTTCTTC
TRBJ2-7 | . | large | TRBV6-8 | CASSYSSRSLSYF | TGTGCCAGCAGTTACTCGTCGAGGTCTTTATCGTACTTC
TRBJ2-1 | . | . | TRBV11-3 | CASSLDQGGSGTYNEQFF | TGTGCCAGCAGCTTAGATCAAGGCGGTAGCGGTACCTACAATGAGCAGTTCTTC
TRBJ2-3 | TRBD2 | . | TRBV11-3 | CASSRDYLSTDTQYF | TGTGCCAGCAGTCGGGACTATCTGAGCACAGATACGCAGTATTTT
TRBJ1-3 | . | . | TRBV30 | CAWRVNGDTIYF | TGTGCCTGGAGGGTAAACGGGGACACCATATATTTT
TRBJ1-1 | TRBD1 | few | TRBV10-2 | CASSATMTGANTEAFF | TGCGCCAGCAGTGCCACAATGACAGGGGCGAACACTGAAGCTTTCTTT
TRBJ1-2 | . | few | TRBV9 | CASTRTGTEGGYTF | TGTGCCAGCACCAGGACGGGAACGGAGGGTGGCTACACCTTC